The text below deals with one T cell receptor (beta chain). The antigen is unknown. The CDR3 loop spans 15 amino acids. V was cut by 5 bases and J by 1 base, with 13 bases left in between. The V gene's germline CDR1 is SGHVS and CDR2 FNYEAQ. The data are from a study of OX40 agonist ivuxolimab in advanced cancers. Study-level points and caveats: Nonresponders included some who also had low normalized T-cell clonal expansion.

This table comes from immunoSEQ multiplex PCR, and its TCRdb copy is limited to in-frame clones, with some not included. The table has some 60,000 clones, approximately 89% seen once. This material consisted of CD4+ or CD8+ T cells sorted from blood, taken in a trial of the OX40 agonist ivuxolimab. This TCR was recovered from an adult with an advanced solid tumor such as melanoma, head and neck, liver or kidney cancer. The chain is built from TRBV7-6 and TRBJ2-3; D is unclear. DNA for the CDR3: TGTGCCAGCAGCGCCGGATCGGGTCGCACAGATACGCAGTATTTT. Protein: CASSAGSGRTDTQYF.